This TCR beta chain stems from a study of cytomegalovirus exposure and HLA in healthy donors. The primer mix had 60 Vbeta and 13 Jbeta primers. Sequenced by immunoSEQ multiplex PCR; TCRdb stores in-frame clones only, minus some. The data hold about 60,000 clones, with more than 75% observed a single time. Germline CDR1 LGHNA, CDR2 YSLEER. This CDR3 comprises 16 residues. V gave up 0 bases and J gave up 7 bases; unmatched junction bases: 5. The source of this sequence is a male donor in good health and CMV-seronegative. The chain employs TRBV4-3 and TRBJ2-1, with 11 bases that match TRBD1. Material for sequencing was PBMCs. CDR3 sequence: CASSQDPDRGLNEQFF. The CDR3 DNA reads TGCGCCAGCAGCCAAGATCCGGACAGGGGGCTGAATGAGCAGTTCTTC.